This TCR beta chain was captured by sequencing in a study of somatic mutations in T cells in chronic GVHD (dated by TCRdb to about 2020). Genomic DNA was isolated and then used for the TCRbeta deep sequencing. TCRbeta CDR3 sequencing and initial data processing were performed with the immunoSEQ assay as a commercial service. The original methods were these. Reads were demultiplexed, adapter and primer sequences were trimmed, similar clones were merged through frequency-ratio clustering, and V, D, J genes were annotated using IMGT. TCRdb limited this immuneACCESS table to in-frame rearrangements with V and J called. A share of clones is missing; checked studies link under half to unresolved V genes, and the rest is unexplained. V, J and clone size are taken as reported in that table, and D and trimming were inferred from the DNA itself. Across this sample there are approximately 14,000 clones, with around 80% seen only once. The ten largest clonotypes hold roughly 32% of the sample.

The trim is 0 bases for V and 2 bases for J, with a gap of 8 bases between the germline ends. Based on the germline V gene, the CDR1 and CDR2 sequences are SGDLS and YYNGEE. Its CDR3 holds 14 amino acids, cysteine through phenylalanine. CDR3 DNA only is kept here, 42 bases in frame from base 1. Concerning this clone: Its antigen is not yet known. Per-base qualities were not stored, and no clone one base away is much larger.

For sorting, staining was done with anti-CD3, anti-CD4, anti-CD8 and a Vbeta20 antibody from the IOTest Beta Mark kit on a FACSAria III, reaching purity above 98%. Peripheral blood was drawn into sodium heparin tubes, and mononuclear cells were separated by Ficoll-Paque PLUS density gradient centrifugation. Before TCRbeta deep sequencing, the CD4+ Vbeta20+, CD4+ Vbeta20-, and CD8+ T cell fractions were FACS-sorted. The chain uses TRBV9 and TRBJ1-1; no D gene can be assigned with confidence. This receptor was taken from a male patient between 45 and 59 years old with chronic graft-versus-host disease. Where a transplant has occurred, the graft donor may have supplied some of the T cells. Sequences were obtained from Vbeta20-negative CD4+ T cells from blood. The cell subset or site label, as the study defines it: CD4+ T cells sorted as TCR Vbeta20 negative by flow cytometry. The base sequence is TGTGCCAGCAGCGTAGGCTCGCGAAACACTGAAGCTTTCTTT. The translation is CASSVGSRNTEAFF. When the CDR3 is completed using the reference TRBV9 and TRBJ1-1 genes on either side, the full variable domain is DSGVTQTPKHLITATGQRVTLRCSPRSGDLSVYWYQQSLDQGLQFLIQYYNGEERAKGNILERFSAQQFPDLHSELNLSSLELGDSALYFCASSVGSRNTEAFFGQGTRLTVV.